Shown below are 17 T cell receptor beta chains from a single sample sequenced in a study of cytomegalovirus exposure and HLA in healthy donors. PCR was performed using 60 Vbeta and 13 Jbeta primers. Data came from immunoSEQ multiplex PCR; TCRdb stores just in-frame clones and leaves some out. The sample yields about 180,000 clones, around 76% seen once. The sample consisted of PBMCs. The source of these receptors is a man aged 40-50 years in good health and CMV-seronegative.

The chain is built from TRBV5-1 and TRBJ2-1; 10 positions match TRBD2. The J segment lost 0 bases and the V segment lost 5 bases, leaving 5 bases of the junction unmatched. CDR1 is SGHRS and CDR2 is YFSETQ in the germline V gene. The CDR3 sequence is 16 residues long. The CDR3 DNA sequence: TGCGCCAGCAGACCAACTAGCGGGGCCTCCTACAATGAGCAGTTCTTC. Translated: CASRPTSGASYNEQFF.

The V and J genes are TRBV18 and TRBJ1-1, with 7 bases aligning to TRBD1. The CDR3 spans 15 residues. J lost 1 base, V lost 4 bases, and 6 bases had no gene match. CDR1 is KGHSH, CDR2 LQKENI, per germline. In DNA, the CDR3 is TGTGCCAGCTCACGGGCGACAGGGCAGAACACTGAAGCTTTCTTT. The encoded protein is CASSRATGQNTEAFF.

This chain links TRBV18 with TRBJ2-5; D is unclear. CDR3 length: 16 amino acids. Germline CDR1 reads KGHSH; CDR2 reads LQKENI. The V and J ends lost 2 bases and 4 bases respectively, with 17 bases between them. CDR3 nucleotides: TGTGCCAGCTCACCAGTTTCCGGCACAGTGGGAGAGACCCAGTACTTC. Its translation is CASSPVSGTVGETQYF.

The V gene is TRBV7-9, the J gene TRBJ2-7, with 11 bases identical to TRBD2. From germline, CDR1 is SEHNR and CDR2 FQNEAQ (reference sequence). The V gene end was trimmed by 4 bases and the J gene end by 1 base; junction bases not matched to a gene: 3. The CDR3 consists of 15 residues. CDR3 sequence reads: CASSSSGGRSYEQYF. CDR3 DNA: TGTGCCAGCAGCTCTAGCGGGGGGAGATCCTACGAGCAGTACTTC.

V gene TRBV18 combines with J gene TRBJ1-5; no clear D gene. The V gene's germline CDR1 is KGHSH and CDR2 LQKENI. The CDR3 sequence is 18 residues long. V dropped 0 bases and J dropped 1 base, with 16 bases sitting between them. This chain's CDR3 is CASSPPSGDGRSNQPQHF. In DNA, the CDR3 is TGTGCCAGCTCACCACCGTCCGGGGATGGAAGGAGCAATCAGCCCCAGCATTTT.

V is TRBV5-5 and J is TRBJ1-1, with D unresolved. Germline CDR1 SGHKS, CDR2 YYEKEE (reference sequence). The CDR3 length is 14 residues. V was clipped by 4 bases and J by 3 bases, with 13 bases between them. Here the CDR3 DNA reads TGTGCCAGCAGCGGAGGGTTTTCGGACACTGAAGCTTTCTTT. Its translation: CASSGGFSDTEAFF.

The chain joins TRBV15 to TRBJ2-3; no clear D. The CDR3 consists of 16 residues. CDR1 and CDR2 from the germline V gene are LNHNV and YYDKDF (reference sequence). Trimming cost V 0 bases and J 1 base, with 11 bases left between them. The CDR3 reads CATSREPGVGTDTQYF. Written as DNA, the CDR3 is TGTGCCACCAGCAGAGAACCCGGAGTGGGCACAGATACGCAGTATTTT.

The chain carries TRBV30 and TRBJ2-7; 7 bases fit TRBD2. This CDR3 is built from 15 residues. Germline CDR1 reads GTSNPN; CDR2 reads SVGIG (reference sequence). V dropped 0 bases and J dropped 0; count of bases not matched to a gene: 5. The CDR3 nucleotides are TGTGCCTGGAGTGTGGGGGGGGGATTCTCCTACGAGCAGTACTTC. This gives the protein CAWSVGGGFSYEQYF.

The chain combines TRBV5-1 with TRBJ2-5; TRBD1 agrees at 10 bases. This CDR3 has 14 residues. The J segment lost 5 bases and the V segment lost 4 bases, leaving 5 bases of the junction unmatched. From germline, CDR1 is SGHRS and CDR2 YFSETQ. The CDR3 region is CASSGGGQGETQYF. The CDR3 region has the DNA TGCGCCAGCAGCGGAGGGGGACAGGGGGAGACCCAGTACTTC.

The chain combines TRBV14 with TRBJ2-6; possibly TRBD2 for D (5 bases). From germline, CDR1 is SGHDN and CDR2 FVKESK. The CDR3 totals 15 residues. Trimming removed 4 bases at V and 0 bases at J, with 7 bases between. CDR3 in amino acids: CASSPRGSGANVLTF. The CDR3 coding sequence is TGTGCCAGCAGCCCCCGGGGCTCTGGGGCCAACGTCCTGACTTTC.

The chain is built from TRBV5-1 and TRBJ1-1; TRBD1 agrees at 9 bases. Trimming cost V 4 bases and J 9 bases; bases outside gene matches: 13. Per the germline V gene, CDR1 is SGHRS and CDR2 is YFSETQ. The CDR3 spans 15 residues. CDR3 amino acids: CASSPTALQGAQAFF. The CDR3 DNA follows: TGCGCCAGCAGCCCAACGGCGTTACAGGGGGCGCAAGCTTTCTTT.

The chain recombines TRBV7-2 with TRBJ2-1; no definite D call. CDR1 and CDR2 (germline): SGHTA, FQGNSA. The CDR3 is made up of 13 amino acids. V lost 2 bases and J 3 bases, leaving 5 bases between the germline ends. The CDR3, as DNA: TGTGCCAGCAGCTTAACAGACTACAATGAGCAGTTCTTC. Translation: CASSLTDYNEQFF.

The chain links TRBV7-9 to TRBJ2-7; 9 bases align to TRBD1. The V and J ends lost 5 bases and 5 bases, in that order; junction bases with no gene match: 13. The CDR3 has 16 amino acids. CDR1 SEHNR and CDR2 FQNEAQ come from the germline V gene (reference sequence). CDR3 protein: CASSRFRDRDVHEQYF. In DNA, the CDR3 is TGTGCCAGCAGCCGTTTCCGGGACAGGGATGTGCACGAGCAGTACTTC. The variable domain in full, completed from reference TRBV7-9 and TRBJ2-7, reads DTGVSQNPRHKITKRGQNVTFRCDPISEHNRLYWYRQTLGQGPEFLTYFQNEAQLEKSRLLSDRFSAERPKGSFSTLEIQRTEQGDSAMYLCASSRFRDRDVHEQYFGPGTRLTVT.

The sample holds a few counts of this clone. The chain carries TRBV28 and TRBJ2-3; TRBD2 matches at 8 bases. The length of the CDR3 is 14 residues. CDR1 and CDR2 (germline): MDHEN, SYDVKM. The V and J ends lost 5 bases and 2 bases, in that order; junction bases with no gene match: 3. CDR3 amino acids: CASSRGGNTDTQYF. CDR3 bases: TGTGCCAGCAGTCGGGGGGGGAACACAGATACGCAGTATTTT.

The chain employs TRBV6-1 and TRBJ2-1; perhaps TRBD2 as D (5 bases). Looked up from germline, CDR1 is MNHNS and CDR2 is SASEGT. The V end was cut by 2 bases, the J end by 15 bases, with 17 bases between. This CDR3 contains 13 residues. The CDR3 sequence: CASSERQDGDPFF. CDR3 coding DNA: TGTGCCAGCAGTGAAAGGCAGGACGGGGATCCGTTCTTC.

This chain's CDR3 is CASSQEGPPTGDEQFF. DNA for the CDR3: TGCGCCAGCAGCCAAGAGGGCCCCCCGACAGGCGATGAGCAGTTCTTC. The chain uses TRBV4-1 and TRBJ2-1; weak D call: TRBD1 (6 bases). V gave up 0 bases and J gave up 8 bases, with 17 bases separating them. Germline CDR1 is MGHRA and CDR2 is YSYEKL. CDR3 length: 16 residues.

For the CDR3, the DNA is TGTGCCAGCAATTTTCGGACAGCGAACACCGGGGAGCTGTTTTTT. This encodes CASNFRTANTGELFF. The V call is TRBV6-1, the J call TRBJ2-2, with a weak D call TRBD1 (6 bases). The V gene's germline CDR1 is MNHNS and CDR2 SASEGT. CDR3 size: 15 residues. Trimming took 7 bases from V and 0 from J, leaving 12 bases between them.